This is a list of T cell receptor beta chains from one sample in a study of blood T cell repertoires in COVID-19. Libraries were prepared by immunoSEQ multiplex PCR; TCRdb keeps only in-frame clonotypes and omits some of them. The sample lists some 330,000 clones, roughly 90% occurring once. The material sequenced was peripheral blood. The receptors were sampled from a woman aged 30 to 39 with COVID-19, enrolled during active disease. CDR3s include the opening cysteine and the closing phenylalanine or tryptophan. Each record gives: J gene, V gene, D gene, clone size, CDR3 length, CDR3 DNA, CDR3 protein. D genes are given only for firm matches. Clone size is stated in some rows and not others, as once, few, many or a class when expanded.

j_gene: TRBJ2-1; v_gene: TRBV9; d_gene: TRBD1; abundance: .; len: 15; CDR3nt: TGTGCCAGCAGCGTAGGGACAGGGGGAGGGAATGAGCAGTTCTTC; CDR3aa: CASSVGTGGGNEQFF
j_gene: TRBJ1-5; v_gene: TRBV20-1; d_gene: .; abundance: .; len: 10; CDR3nt: TGCAGTGCCGGAGGACTGCCCCAGCATTTT; CDR3aa: CSAGGLPQHF
j_gene: TRBJ1-4; v_gene: TRBV3-1/TRBV3-2; d_gene: .; abundance: .; len: 16; CDR3nt: TGTGCCAGCAGCCGCGGGACTGCCCCTGCTGGGGAAAAACTGTTTTTT; CDR3aa: CASSRGTAPAGEKLFF
j_gene: TRBJ1-5; v_gene: TRBV10-1; d_gene: TRBD1; abundance: .; len: 16; CDR3nt: TGCGCCAGCAGTGGGAGCCGGGACAGGTGCAATCAGCCCCAGCATTTT; CDR3aa: CASSGSRDRCNQPQHF
j_gene: TRBJ2-1; v_gene: TRBV5-4; d_gene: .; abundance: .; len: 14; CDR3nt: TGTGCCAGCAGCTTCAAGGGGTCGAGCGATGAGCAGTTCTTC; CDR3aa: CASSFKGSSDEQFF
j_gene: TRBJ2-3; v_gene: TRBV4-2; d_gene: .; abundance: once; len: 14; CDR3nt: TGTGCCAGCAGCCCTACCTTGGGAGCAGATACGCAGTATTTT; CDR3aa: CASSPTLGADTQYF
j_gene: TRBJ2-3; v_gene: TRBV5-6; d_gene: TRBD2; abundance: .; len: 15; CDR3nt: TGTGCCAGCAGCTTGTTCCCTAGCGGGGGAAATACGCAGTATTTT; CDR3aa: CASSLFPSGGNTQYF
j_gene: TRBJ2-7; v_gene: TRBV6-2/TRBV6-3; d_gene: .; abundance: .; len: 13; CDR3nt: TGTGCCAGCAGTTTCAACAGGGTCCACGAGCAGTACTTC; CDR3aa: CASSFNRVHEQYF
j_gene: TRBJ1-1; v_gene: TRBV14; d_gene: .; abundance: .; len: 14; CDR3nt: TGTGCCAGCAGTCTTTTCAGGGGGAACACTGAAGCTTTCTTT; CDR3aa: CASSLFRGNTEAFF
j_gene: TRBJ2-4; v_gene: TRBV2; d_gene: .; abundance: .; len: 14; CDR3nt: TGTGCCAGCAGTCCTACTCCCAGGATGGGCATTCAGTACTTC; CDR3aa: CASSPTPRMGIQYF
j_gene: TRBJ2-1; v_gene: TRBV4-2; d_gene: .; abundance: .; len: 15; CDR3nt: TGTGCCAGCAGCCAAATGTTGAGCTCCTACAATGAGCAGTTCTTC; CDR3aa: CASSQMLSSYNEQFF
j_gene: TRBJ2-1; v_gene: TRBV11-2; d_gene: TRBD2; abundance: .; len: 15; CDR3nt: TGTGCCAGCAGCTCGACTAGCGGGGGCCCCAATGAGCAGTTCTTC; CDR3aa: CASSSTSGGPNEQFF
j_gene: TRBJ1-1; v_gene: TRBV3-1/TRBV3-2; d_gene: .; abundance: .; len: 14; CDR3nt: TGTGCCAGCAGAGGCCGGGAGCTGAACACTGAAGCTTTCTTT; CDR3aa: CASRGRELNTEAFF
j_gene: TRBJ2-1; v_gene: TRBV7-9; d_gene: .; abundance: .; len: 12; CDR3nt: TGTGCCAGCAGCTTCAGCCAGCGTGAGCAGTTCTTC; CDR3aa: CASSFSQREQFF
j_gene: TRBJ1-5; v_gene: TRBV7-2; d_gene: TRBD1; abundance: .; len: 15; CDR3nt: TGTGCCAGCAGCTCACCGGGACAGGGGCATCAGCCCCAGCATTTT; CDR3aa: CASSSPGQGHQPQHF
j_gene: TRBJ1-3; v_gene: TRBV4-1; d_gene: .; abundance: .; len: 14; CDR3nt: TGCGCCAGCAGCCAACAGGGATCTGGAAACACCATATATTTT; CDR3aa: CASSQQGSGNTIYF
j_gene: TRBJ1-1; v_gene: TRBV9; d_gene: TRBD1; abundance: .; len: 16; CDR3nt: TGTGCCAGCAGCCCACCACAGGGGGGCTTGGAGACTGAAGCTTTCTTT; CDR3aa: CASSPPQGGLETEAFF
j_gene: TRBJ1-2; v_gene: TRBV3-1/TRBV3-2; d_gene: .; abundance: .; len: 13; CDR3nt: TGTGCCAGCAGTTCCCAGGGACTATATGGCTACACCTTC; CDR3aa: CASSSQGLYGYTF
j_gene: TRBJ1-3; v_gene: TRBV7-3; d_gene: .; abundance: .; len: 14; CDR3nt: TGTGCCAGCAGCCCCACCGCAGGTGGAAACACCATATATTTT; CDR3aa: CASSPTAGGNTIYF
j_gene: TRBJ2-2; v_gene: TRBV6-1; d_gene: TRBD1; abundance: .; len: 16; CDR3nt: TGTGCCAGCAGTGAAACTTCGGGACAGTACACCGGGGAGCTGTTTTTT; CDR3aa: CASSETSGQYTGELFF
j_gene: TRBJ1-2; v_gene: TRBV6-5; d_gene: .; abundance: .; len: 12; CDR3nt: TGTGCCAGCAGGAGCCACAGGGCGGAGAACACCTTC; CDR3aa: CASRSHRAENTF
j_gene: TRBJ2-1; v_gene: TRBV6-4; d_gene: .; abundance: few; len: 13; CDR3nt: TGTGCCAGCAGTGAGTCAGGGAACAATGAGCAGTTCTTC; CDR3aa: CASSESGNNEQFF
j_gene: TRBJ1-1; v_gene: TRBV4-1; d_gene: .; abundance: .; len: 15; CDR3nt: TGCGCCAGCAGCGCTCCACCGGGTGGGAACACTGAAGCTTTCTTT; CDR3aa: CASSAPPGGNTEAFF
j_gene: TRBJ2-2; v_gene: TRBV27; d_gene: TRBD2; abundance: .; len: 16; CDR3nt: TGTGCCAGCAGTTTATATACTGGGAGGGGCACCGGGGAGCTGTTTTTT; CDR3aa: CASSLYTGRGTGELFF
j_gene: TRBJ1-4; v_gene: TRBV5-1; d_gene: TRBD1; abundance: .; len: 14; CDR3nt: TGCGCCAGCAGCGTAAGGGGGCTGGGGGAAAAACTGTTTTTT; CDR3aa: CASSVRGLGEKLFF
j_gene: TRBJ1-1; v_gene: TRBV28; d_gene: .; abundance: .; len: 13; CDR3nt: TGTGCCAGCAGTTTCCCCAGGGGCACTGAAGCTTTCTTT; CDR3aa: CASSFPRGTEAFF
j_gene: TRBJ1-1; v_gene: TRBV2; d_gene: .; abundance: .; len: 13; CDR3nt: TGTGCCAGCAGCGCCGACTCGAACACTGAAGCTTTCTTT; CDR3aa: CASSADSNTEAFF
j_gene: TRBJ1-2; v_gene: TRBV10-3; d_gene: .; abundance: .; len: 12; CDR3nt: TGTGCCATCAGTGAACAGGGCCATGGCTACACCTTC; CDR3aa: CAISEQGHGYTF
j_gene: TRBJ1-3; v_gene: TRBV9; d_gene: TRBD1; abundance: .; len: 15; CDR3nt: TGTGCCAGCGGAGGGACAGGGACGCCTGGAAACACCATATATTTT; CDR3aa: CASGGTGTPGNTIYF
j_gene: TRBJ1-5; v_gene: TRBV28; d_gene: .; abundance: .; len: 15; CDR3nt: TGTGCCAGCAGCCTTAGAGGCAGCGGTCATCAGCCCCAGCATTTT; CDR3aa: CASSLRGSGHQPQHF
j_gene: TRBJ2-2; v_gene: TRBV12-3/TRBV12-4; d_gene: .; abundance: .; len: 13; CDR3nt: TGTGCCACCGCCCCGGGGTTGGCCGGGGAGCTGTTTTTT; CDR3aa: CATAPGLAGELFF